This passage covers 8 T cell receptor beta chains from one sample sequenced in a study of chemoradiotherapy in HPV16-positive cancers (dated by TCRdb to between 2021 and 2024). Receptor libraries were prepared by the immunoSEQ multiplex PCR assay. TCRdb holds this immuneACCESS table with in-frame rearrangements only. Some clones are missing; in checked studies, unresolved V genes explain under half, and the rest has no known cause. In this sample the table shows fewer than 25,000 clones, around 73% of which occur a single time. Around 2.5% of the sample goes to the ten largest clones. The sample here was taken from a patient who underwent chemoradiotherapy. The receptor source for this set is a human donor with HPV-associated anogenital cancer.

This chain uses TRBV7-3 with TRBJ2-5; the D is unclear. The CDR3 loop spans 13 amino acids. Deletions cut 4 bases from V and 4 bases from J, with 10 bases between. Germline assignment: CDR1 SGHTA and CDR2 FQGTGA. The CDR3 DNA reads as TGTGCCAGCAGCTCCAGACCCGGAGAGACCCAGTACTTC. The encoded protein is CASSSRPGETQYF.

The chain joins TRBV5-4 to TRBJ2-6; no definite D call. The CDR3 spans 17 residues. V was cut by 4 bases and J by 0 bases, with 14 bases left in between. The germline V gene encodes CDR1 SGHNT and CDR2 YYREEE (reference sequence). The CDR3 DNA follows: TGTGCCAGCAGCGCTATGAACCGTCCCTCTGGGGCCAACGTCCTGACTTTC. Translation gives CASSAMNRPSGANVLTF.

The V call is TRBV27, the J call TRBJ2-1; 10 nucleotides agree with TRBD1. CDR1 is MNHEY, CDR2 SMNVEV, per germline (reference sequence). The CDR3 consists of 15 residues. Unmatched junction bases numbered 5, after V lost 6 bases and J lost 3 bases. The CDR3: CASSLTGGDYNEQFF. DNA for the CDR3: TGTGCCAGCAGCCTGACAGGGGGCGACTACAATGAGCAGTTCTTC.

This clone was seen more than once but under ten times. The chain recombines TRBV20-1 with TRBJ2-5; no firm D call. V was cut by 3 bases and J by 4 bases, with 6 bases left in between. CDR1 is DFQATT and CDR2 is SNEGSKA in the germline V gene (reference sequence). There are 11 residues in the CDR3. CDR3 loop: CSARSRETQYF. CDR3 nucleotides: TGCAGTGCTAGGAGTAGAGAGACCCAGTACTTC.

This chain connects TRBV4-1 to TRBJ1-5; D uncertain. Trimming stripped 1 base from V and 2 bases from J, with 6 bases between. The length of the CDR3 is 14 residues. CDR1 MGHRA and CDR2 YSYEKL come from the germline V gene. The CDR3 coding sequence is TGCGCCAGCAGCCAAGGCTGGGGCAATCAGCCCCAGCATTTT. It translates to CASSQGWGNQPQHF.

The V call is TRBV28, the J call TRBJ2-6; D is perhaps TRBD1 (6 bases). The CDR3 has 15 amino acids. Trimming stripped 2 bases from V and 4 bases from J, with 9 bases between. Germline CDR1 MDHEN, CDR2 SYDVKM. The CDR3 spells CASSLAGAGANVLTF. The CDR3 nucleotides are TGTGCCAGCAGTTTAGCAGGGGCGGGGGCCAACGTCCTGACTTTC.

The rearrangement links TRBV25-1 to TRBJ2-3, with no clear D. Trimming removed 5 bases at V and 3 bases at J, with 9 bases between. This CDR3 region has 13 residues. The germline gives CDR1 MGHDK, CDR2 SYGVNS. In nucleotides, the CDR3 is TGTGCCAGCAGTAGCCCTGGGACAGATACGCAGTATTTT. Its translation is CASSSPGTDTQYF. Full variable domain (outside the CDR3, taken from reference TRBV25-1 and TRBJ2-3): EADIYQTPRYLVIGTGKKITLECSQTMGHDKMYWYQQDPGMELHLIHYSYGVNSTEKGDLSSESTVSRIRTEHFPLTLESARPSHTSQYLCASSSPGTDTQYFGPGTRLTVL.

This chain joins TRBV28 and TRBJ2-5; 8 bases are shared with TRBD1. Germline V CDR1 and CDR2: MDHEN, SYDVKM. Losses at the gene ends were 2 bases for V and 6 bases for J; bases not matched to a gene: 5. This CDR3 comprises 14 residues. CDR3 coding DNA: TGTGCCAGCAGTTTAGGGCAGGGGGCGAAGACCCAGTACTTC. Its translation: CASSLGQGAKTQYF. The variable domain in full, with the rest retrieved from reference TRBV28 and TRBJ2-5, is DVKVTQSSRYLVKRTGEKVFLECVQDMDHENMFWYRQDPGLGLRLIYFSYDVKMKEKGDIPEGYSVSREKKERFSLILESASTNQTSMYLCASSLGQGAKTQYFGPGTRLLVL.